This entry is about one TCR beta chain. Unmatched junction bases numbered 3, after V lost 2 bases and J lost 8 bases. The CDR3 sequence is 13 residues long. Germline CDR1 LNHDA, CDR2 SQIVND (reference sequence). The data stem from a study of blood T cell repertoires in COVID-19. For the study at large: Material from acute and convalescent COVID-19 was sourced from the United States, Italy and Spain.

As originally analysed: Amplification of reference gene primers was used by the study to estimate nucleated cell counts. Method: immunoSEQ multiplex PCR; TCRdb's copy keeps in-frame clones and lacks some. V, J and clone size were drawn from that table, and D and trimming were deduced from the DNA. The sample records fewer than 110,000 clones, around 92% being singletons. This sequence joins TRBV19 and TRBJ1-5; TRBD1 aligns across 7 bases. This sequence was found in a man aged 35 to 55 with active or convalescent COVID-19. The sequenced material came from peripheral blood. CDR3 sequence (DNA): TGTGCCAGTAGTATAAGCAGGGGGAAGCCCCAGCATTTT. This encodes CASSISRGKPQHF.